This T cell receptor beta chain was recovered during a study of T cell repertoires in cytomegalovirus infection. Study-level background: Indicated by public TCR beta signatures were CMV infection and matching HLA type.

TCRdb re-called the reads through MiXCR, storing one row per CDR3 protein. The sample holds about a million distinct CDR3 sequences; approximately 31% are singletons and the top ten take 10% to 15%. To note about this clonotype: Its antigen is not identified.

Study findings and constraints: CMV carriers having the relevant HLA were flagged by cumulative public TCR beta family frequency.

CDR3 length equals 16 residues. The V gene lost 4 bases and the J gene lost 0 bases, with 14 bases spanning the gap. Germline CDR1 reads SGHRS; CDR2 reads YFSETQ. The sample in question was cultured CD8+ T cells from PBMCs, obtained from culture after CMV antigen stimulation. J is TRBJ2-1 and V is TRBV5-1; D possibly corresponds to TRBD1 (5 bases). This TCR was recovered from a human donor in good health (CMV status not recorded). Some clones in this sample may be carry-over from other donors' samples. The CDR3, as DNA: TGCGCCAGCAGCCCCCTCGACAGATACTCCTACAATGAGCAGTTCTTC. Its translation: CASSPLDRYSYNEQFF.